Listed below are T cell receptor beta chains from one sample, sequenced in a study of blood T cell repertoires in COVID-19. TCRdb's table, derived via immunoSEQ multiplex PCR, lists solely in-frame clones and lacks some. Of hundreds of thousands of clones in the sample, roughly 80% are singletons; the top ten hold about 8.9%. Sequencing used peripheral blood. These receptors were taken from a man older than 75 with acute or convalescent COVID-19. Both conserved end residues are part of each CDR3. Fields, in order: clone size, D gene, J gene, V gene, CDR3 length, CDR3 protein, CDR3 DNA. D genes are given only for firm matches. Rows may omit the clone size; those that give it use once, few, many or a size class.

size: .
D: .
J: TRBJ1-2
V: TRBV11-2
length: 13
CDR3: CASSLQANYGYTF
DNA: TGTGCCAGCAGCTTACAGGCTAACTATGGCTACACCTTC

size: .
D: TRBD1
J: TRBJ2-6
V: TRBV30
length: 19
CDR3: CAWSSLWDRGDSGANVLTF
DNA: TGTGCCTGGAGTAGCCTTTGGGACAGGGGAGACTCTGGGGCCAACGTCCTGACTTTC

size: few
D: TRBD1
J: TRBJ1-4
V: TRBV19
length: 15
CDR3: CASSITGQLNEKLFF
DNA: TGTGCCAGTAGTATAACGGGACAGCTTAATGAAAAACTGTTTTTT

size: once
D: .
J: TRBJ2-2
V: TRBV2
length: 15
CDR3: CASRKITGYTGELFF
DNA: TGTGCCAGCAGGAAAATAACAGGCTACACCGGGGAGCTGTTTTTT

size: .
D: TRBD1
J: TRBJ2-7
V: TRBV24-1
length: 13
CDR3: CATSDRQGIEQYF
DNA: TGTGCCACCAGCGATAGACAGGGGATCGAGCAGTACTTC

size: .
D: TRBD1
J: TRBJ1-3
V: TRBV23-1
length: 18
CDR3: CASRRRTGGLLSGNTIYF
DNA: TGCGCCAGCAGGCGAAGGACAGGGGGACTTCTCTCTGGAAACACCATATATTTT

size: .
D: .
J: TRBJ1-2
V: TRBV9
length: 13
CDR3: CASSVEAAYGYTF
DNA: TGTGCCAGCAGCGTAGAGGCGGCCTATGGCTACACCTTC

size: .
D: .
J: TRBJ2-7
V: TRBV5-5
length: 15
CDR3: CASSLANDGTYEQYF
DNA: TGTGCCAGCAGCTTGGCCAATGACGGGACCTACGAGCAGTACTTC

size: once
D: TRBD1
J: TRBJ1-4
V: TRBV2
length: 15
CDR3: CASRRGTVTNEKLFF
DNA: TGTGCCAGCAGGAGGGGGACAGTAACTAATGAAAAACTGTTTTTT

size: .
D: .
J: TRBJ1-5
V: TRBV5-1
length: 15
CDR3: CASSLGILSNQPQHF
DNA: TGCGCCAGCAGCTTGGGAATTCTAAGCAATCAGCCCCAGCATTTT

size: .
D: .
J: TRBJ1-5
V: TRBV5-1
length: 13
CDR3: CASSLREDQPQHF
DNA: TGCGCCAGCAGCTTACGAGAGGATCAGCCCCAGCATTTT

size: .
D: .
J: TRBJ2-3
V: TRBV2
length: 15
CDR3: CASSERGLGTDTQYF
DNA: TGTGCCAGCAGTGAAAGGGGTCTTGGCACAGATACGCAGTATTTT

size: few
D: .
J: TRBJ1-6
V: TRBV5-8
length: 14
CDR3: CASRRHLYNSPLHF
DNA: TGTGCCAGCAGACGACACCTATATAATTCACCCCTCCACTTT

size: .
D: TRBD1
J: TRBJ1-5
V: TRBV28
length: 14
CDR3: CASSPGQGPQPQHF
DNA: TGTGCCAGCAGTCCGGGACAGGGCCCCCAGCCCCAGCATTTT

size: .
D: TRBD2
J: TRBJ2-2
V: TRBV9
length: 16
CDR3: CASSESSGRTAGELFF
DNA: TGTGCCAGCAGCGAATCTAGCGGGAGGACCGCCGGGGAGCTGTTTTTT

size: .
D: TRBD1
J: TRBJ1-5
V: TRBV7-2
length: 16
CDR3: CASSLPGTGGRQPQHF
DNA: TGTGCCAGCAGCTTACCGGGGACAGGGGGCCGTCAGCCCCAGCATTTT

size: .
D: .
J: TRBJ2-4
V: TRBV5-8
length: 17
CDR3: CASSFAGTRHSKNIQYF
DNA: TGTGCCAGCAGCTTTGCGGGGACGAGGCATTCCAAAAACATTCAGTACTTC